This entry features one TCR beta chain sequence. What it binds is unknown. The sample originates from a study of OX40 agonist ivuxolimab in advanced cancers. V was clipped by 4 bases and J by 2 bases, with 15 bases between them. The germline CDR1 and CDR2 sequences are SGDLS and YYNGEE. This CDR3 has 15 residues. Overall study results and limits: Both blood CD4+ and CD8+ T cells showed clonal growth by week 6 at 0.1 to 3.0 mg/kg.

Measured with immunoSEQ multiplex PCR; TCRdb has only the in-frame clones, and not every one. The repertoire holds about 55,000 clones, with approximately 86% as singletons. The TCR comes from an adult with an advanced solid tumor such as melanoma, head and neck, liver or kidney cancer. The gene calls are TRBV9 and TRBJ1-2, with D possibly TRBD1 on 5 matching bases. Sequenced material: CD4+ or CD8+ T cells sorted from blood, taken in a trial of the OX40 agonist ivuxolimab. The CDR3 reads CASSLARTKNYGYTF. CDR3 DNA: TGTGCCAGCAGCTTAGCCCGGACAAAGAACTATGGCTACACCTTC.